Shown below are 3 T cell receptor beta chains from a single sample sequenced in a study of blood T cell repertoires in COVID-19. Generated by immunoSEQ multiplex PCR, the TCRdb table keeps only in-frame clones and is missing some. The sample includes about 18,000 clones, 80% to 90% of them seen just once. Sequenced sample: peripheral blood. Source of these receptors: a man aged 55-75 years with active COVID-19.

The V gene is TRBV4-1, the J gene TRBJ2-7; a possible D gene is TRBD1 (7 bases). CDR3 length equals 15 residues. V shed 3 bases and J shed 3 bases, with 15 bases lying between them. The germline gives CDR1 MGHRA, CDR2 YSYEKL. CDR3 region: CASSHSPGDSYEQYF. For the CDR3, the DNA is TGCGCCAGCAGCCACTCCCCGGGGGACAGCTACGAGCAGTACTTC.

This sequence joins TRBV6-2 or TRBV6-3 and TRBJ2-3, with 10 nucleotides matching TRBD2. CDR3 length: 16 amino acids. Germline CDR1 reads MNHEY; CDR2 reads SVGEGT. V lost 5 bases, J lost 5 bases, and 10 bases stayed unmatched. In DNA form, the CDR3 reads TGTGCCAGCAGTAATAGCGGGGGGCCGGGTGAAGATACGCAGTATTTT. It translates to CASSNSGGPGEDTQYF.

This chain joins TRBV6-5 and TRBJ1-1, with unresolved D. This CDR3 has 13 residues. V lost 10 bases, J lost 1 base, and 13 bases lay in between. Germline CDR1 MNHEY, CDR2 SVGAGI. CDR3: CATHQRGNTEAFF. CDR3 coding DNA: TGTGCCACGCACCAACGGGGGAACACTGAAGCTTTCTTT.